This T cell receptor beta chain was recovered during a study of T cell responses to AZD1222 COVID-19 vaccine. General observations from the study: Close to half of spike-specific TCRs reportedly recognize unmutated variant regions. White British donors predominated, females outnumbered males, and clonal diversity was possibly underestimated. Among those given AZD1222, only 5 to 7 were seropositive at baseline.

Concerning this clone: The antigen is undetermined.

Sequencing used immunoSEQ multiplex PCR; TCRdb keeps in-frame clones, though not all of them. The repertoire holds about 120,000 clones, with about 90% as singletons. In germline, CDR1 is MNHEY, CDR2 SVGAGI. CDR3 length: 13 amino acids. The V end lost 6 bases, the J end lost 2 bases, and 10 bases lay between the germline ends. The chain is built from TRBV6-5 and TRBJ2-5; weak D call: TRBD1 (6 bases). The receptor's source is an adult who received the AZD1222 COVID-19 vaccine. The sequencing used peripheral blood, collected 28 days after the second AZD1222 dose. The CDR3 DNA follows: TGTGCCAGCAGACAGGGACCGCAAGAGACCCAGTACTTC. Its protein product is CASRQGPQETQYF.